This passage covers 21 T cell receptor beta chains from one sample sequenced in a study of CD8+ T cells in alopecia areata. cDNA prepared by RNA extraction and subsequent reverse transcription served as the template for sequencing. Profiling relied on immunoSEQ multiplex PCR, and the TCRdb table lists in-frame clones only, not all of them. The sample lists approximately 140,000 clones; more than 45% were seen once. The sample taken for sequencing was CD4+ T cells sorted from blood. The receptors stem from a human donor with alopecia areata.

Here the CDR3 DNA reads TGTGCCAGCAGCCAGGACAGGGGCACAGATACGCAGTATTTT. Translation gives CASSQDRGTDTQYF. The chain employs TRBV7-8 and TRBJ2-3; 8 bases agree with TRBD1. V lost 5 bases and J lost 1; bases outside the gene matches: 2. This CDR3 is 14 amino acids long. The germline CDR1 and CDR2 sequences are SGHVS and FQNEAQ.

V is TRBV30 and J is TRBJ2-1, with D tentatively TRBD2 (5 bases). Germline CDR1 reads GTSNPN; CDR2 reads SVGIG (reference sequence). Trimming removed 3 bases at V and 7 bases at J, with 10 bases between. The CDR3 sequence is 12 residues long. CDR3 nucleotides: TGTGCCTGGAGCCGCACTAGAAATGAGCAGTTCTTC. It translates to CAWSRTRNEQFF.

The V and J genes are TRBV29-1 and TRBJ1-1, with D possibly matching TRBD1 (5 bases). This CDR3 is 12 amino acids long. The V gene's germline CDR1 is SQVTM and CDR2 ANQGSEA. With 0 bases removed from V and 11 bases from J, the gap between germline ends came to 13 bases. The DNA of the CDR3 is TGCAGCGTTGAAGATCTTCAGGGTTGGGCTTTCTTT. It codes for CSVEDLQGWAFF.

This clone was seen a few times. The V gene is TRBV5-4, the J gene TRBJ2-1, with D perhaps TRBD2 (5 bases). CDR1 and CDR2 from the germline V gene are SGHNT and YYREEE (reference sequence). The CDR3 extends over 15 amino acids. V was clipped by 4 bases and J by 9 bases, with 20 bases between them. Here the CDR3 reads CASSLPAAGKSEQFF. CDR3 DNA sequence: TGTGCCAGCAGCCTTCCAGCGGCTGGCAAGTCTGAGCAGTTCTTC. Full variable domain (rest looked up from reference TRBV5-4 and TRBJ2-1): ETGVTQSPTHLIKTRGQQVTLRCSSQSGHNTVSWYQQALGQGPQFIFQYYREEENGRGNFPPRFSGLQFPNYSSELNVNALELDDSALYLCASSLPAAGKSEQFFGPGTRLTVL.

This clone came up a few times. The chain combines TRBV7-2 with TRBJ2-3, with 7 bases identical to TRBD1. Germline V lookup: CDR1 SGHTA, CDR2 FQGNSA. J gave up 3 bases and V 6 bases, and 6 bases lay outside the gene matches. The CDR3 extends over 14 amino acids. The CDR3 spells CASRRGLETDTQYF. CDR3 coding DNA: TGTGCCAGCAGAAGGGGGCTCGAGACAGATACGCAGTATTTT.

The DNA of the CDR3 is TGTGCCTGGAGTGTACAAAGTGGAGGCTACACCTTC. It codes for CAWSVQSGGYTF. The V call is TRBV30, the J call TRBJ1-2; no clear D. Germline lookup yields CDR1 GTSNPN and CDR2 SVGIG (reference sequence). V shed 0 bases and J shed 8 bases, with 10 bases lying between them. This CDR3 comprises 12 residues.

In this sample, this clone turned up a few times. The chain employs TRBV14 and TRBJ2-3; 7 nucleotides match TRBD2. The junction had 10 bases not matched to a gene; V was cut back by 5 bases and J by 5 bases. This CDR3 is 15 amino acids long. Germline V gene data show CDR1 as SGHDN and CDR2 as FVKESK. CDR3: CASSGRDYPRDTQYF. The CDR3 bases are TGTGCCAGCAGCGGAAGGGACTACCCTAGAGATACGCAGTATTTT.

This rearrangement joins TRBV11-2 to TRBJ2-5; D is uncertain. CDR3 length: 16 residues. Germline CDR1 reads SGHAT; CDR2 reads FQNNGV. The ends were cut back, 1 base at V and 3 bases at J, with 15 bases in the middle. The CDR3 DNA is TGTGCCAGCAGCTTAGGGTTTAGGGTTGCGGAAGAGACCCAGTACTTC. It encodes CASSLGFRVAEETQYF.

The chain is built from TRBV2 and TRBJ2-3; unclear D gene. The CDR3 loop spans 15 amino acids. With 2 bases removed from V and 2 bases from J, the gap between germline ends came to 11 bases. The germline V gene has CDR1 SNHLY and CDR2 FYNNEI. CDR3 DNA: TGTGCCAGCAGTGAATCTTGGGCCTCCACAGATACGCAGTATTTT. Encoded protein: CASSESWASTDTQYF.

The chain recombines TRBV29-1 with TRBJ2-1; 8 positions match TRBD2. CDR3 size: 12 residues. V was clipped by 5 bases and J by 7 bases; unmatched bases: 4. Looked up from germline, CDR1 is SQVTM and CDR2 is ANQGSEA. CDR3 amino acids: CSVRLAFNEQFF. CDR3 coding DNA: TGCAGCGTTAGACTAGCGTTTAATGAGCAGTTCTTC.

The J gene is TRBJ2-7, the V gene TRBV6-5, with TRBD2 matching 12 bases. This CDR3 is 15 amino acids long. Germline CDR1 and CDR2: MNHEY and SVGAGI. Trimming cost V 2 bases and J 6 bases; bases outside gene matches: 5. CDR3 region: CASSYASGRATEQYF. CDR3 in DNA: TGTGCCAGCAGTTACGCTAGCGGGAGGGCCACCGAGCAGTACTTC.

The table lists this clone with a few counts. This chain joins TRBV28 and TRBJ2-4, with a possible D match to TRBD1 (5 bases). Trimming stripped 7 bases from V and 0 bases from J, with 10 bases between. This CDR3 spans 14 amino acids. CDR1 MDHEN and CDR2 SYDVKM come from the germline V gene. The CDR3 DNA is TGTGCCAGCATGGCAGGGTTAGCCAAAAACATTCAGTACTTC. As protein: CASMAGLAKNIQYF.

The chain carries TRBV6-1 and TRBJ1-2, with 8 nucleotides matching TRBD1. CDR3 length equals 13 residues. The V gene end was trimmed by 11 bases and the J gene end by 1 base; junction bases not matched to a gene: 6. In germline, CDR1 is MNHNS, CDR2 SASEGT. The CDR3 DNA is TGTGCCGTACAGGGGGAGCTTAACTATGGCTACACCTTC. Residues: CAVQGELNYGYTF.

V gene TRBV18 combines with J gene TRBJ1-5; maybe TRBD1 (5 bases). CDR3 size: 13 residues. The V end lost 5 bases, the J end lost 4 bases, and 9 bases lay between the germline ends. Germline lookup yields CDR1 KGHSH and CDR2 LQKENI. Here the CDR3 DNA reads TGTGCCAGCTCAACGGGGGAGAATCAGCCCCAGCATTTT. Translating gives CASSTGENQPQHF.

The chain has TRBV5-1 and TRBJ2-7; D call uncertain. V was shortened by 0 bases and J by 10 bases, with 17 bases between the two germline ends. This CDR3 has 14 amino acids. The germline CDR1 and CDR2 sequences are SGHRS and YFSETQ. The CDR3: CASSLAGTGVEQYF. In nucleotides, the CDR3 is TGCGCCAGCAGCTTGGCCGGTACGGGTGTGGAACAGTACTTC.

This chain joins TRBV11-1 and TRBJ2-2, with a possible D match to TRBD1 (6 bases). This CDR3 comprises 18 residues. V was clipped by 5 bases and J by 0 bases, with 19 bases between them. Germline-derived CDR1 and CDR2 are SGHAT and FQDESV (reference sequence). The CDR3 region has the DNA TGTGCCAGCAGCCCCCTCCCCCGGACAGCCTCGAACACCGGGGAGCTGTTTTTT. It codes for CASSPLPRTASNTGELFF.

V usage is TRBV28 and J usage is TRBJ1-2, with D unclear. Trimming cost V 7 bases and J 5 bases, with 11 bases left between them. In germline, CDR1 is MDHEN, CDR2 SYDVKM. The CDR3 is 12 amino acids. The CDR3 nucleotides are TGTGCCAGCACCAGCAGGCGTTATGGCTACACCTTC. This codes for CASTSRRYGYTF.

This clone was counted only a few times. The chain has TRBV12-5 and TRBJ1-1; maybe TRBD1 (5 bases). This CDR3 region has 13 residues. Germline CDR1 is LGHNT and CDR2 is FRNRAP. The germline V and J ends were trimmed by 1 base and 10 bases, with 13 bases remaining between them. Here the CDR3 DNA reads TGTGCTAGTGGTTTGGAGACCTCAGGGCGAGCTTTCTTT. Its protein is CASGLETSGRAFF.

This clone was counted a few times. This chain connects TRBV29-1 to TRBJ2-5; TRBD2 matches at 8 bases. With V trimmed by 3 bases and J by 4 bases, 10 bases remained unmatched. This CDR3 comprises 15 residues. Germline-derived CDR1 and CDR2 are SQVTM and ANQGSEA. The CDR3 DNA is TGCAGCGTTGAGTTTCTAGCGGGTAAACTAGAGACCCAGTACTTC. It yields the protein CSVEFLAGKLETQYF.

CDR3 coding DNA: TGTGCCAGCAAACCCCAAGAGACCCAGTACTTC. Its translation is CASKPQETQYF. The genes are TRBV2 and TRBJ2-5; no firm D call. The V gene lost 7 bases and the J gene lost 1 base, with 4 bases spanning the gap. The CDR3 loop spans 11 amino acids. CDR1 SNHLY and CDR2 FYNNEI come from the germline V gene.

The chain links TRBV30 to TRBJ2-3; 7 bases match TRBD1. The CDR3 length is 11 residues. V dropped 6 bases and J dropped 12; count of bases not matched to a gene: 9. Germline V gene lookup returns CDR1 GTSNPN and CDR2 SVGIG (reference sequence). The CDR3 DNA follows: TGTGCCTGCCTACAGGGGATCGTTCAGTATTTT. This sequence encodes CACLQGIVQYF.